This T cell receptor beta chain was captured in a study of blood T cells in healthy people across ages. About the research overall: Template switching recovered approximately one barcoded beta molecule for every two T cells.

Drawing of peripheral blood yielded 7.5 to 10 milliliters from each donor. This clonotype was found a few times. The antigen is unknown. Next came a second PCR, run for roughly 6 to 11 cycles, which used a sample-barcoded 5' primer along with a J-beta primer mix. MiXCR, run by TCRdb on the 5' RACE reads, gives a single entry per CDR3 protein. The table has about a million distinct CDR3 sequences, more than 30% seen once. The CDR3 is 15 residues long. V trimming: 0 bases; J trimming: 10 bases; junction bases outside the gene matches: 10. CDR1 is MNHEY and CDR2 is SVGAGI in the germline V gene. Study results and caveats: The long-lived group displayed more naive CD4+ cells, plus higher diversity, than the aged donors did.

The specimen sequenced was blood. This chain joins TRBV6-5 and TRBJ2-3; 7 bases are shared with TRBD1. This TCR was sampled from a man aged 18 to 30 in good health. Written as DNA, the CDR3 is TGTGCCAGCAGTTACTCGTTTTCAGGGGGTTACGCGCAGTATTTT. Translated: CASSYSFSGGYAQYF.